This is a list of T cell receptor beta chains from one sample in a study of PD-1 blockade in classical Hodgkin lymphoma. Sequencing was performed with immunoSEQ multiplex PCR; in TCRdb, only in-frame clones are kept and a portion is missing. The sample includes almost 7,000 clones, 65% to 90% of them seen just once. The sequencing used peripheral blood mononuclear cells (PBMCs), collected before the fourth cycle of nivolumab. These receptor sequences come from a human donor with classical Hodgkin lymphoma. The CDR3 runs from the conserved cysteine through the conserved F or W. A D gene is named only where the DNA matches it firmly. Rows give clone size only sometimes, using once, few, many, or a class for an expanded clone.

>few|TRBV6-4|TRBD1|TRBJ1-5
TGTGCCAGCAACGAGGGCCCTGGACAGGAGAATCAGCCCCAGCATTTT
CASNEGPGQENQPQHF
>NA|TRBV11-3|NA|TRBJ1-2
TGTGCCAGCAGCTTAGGATCCGGGGGTCTGAGCTATGGCTACACCTTC
CASSLGSGGLSYGYTF
>NA|TRBV2|NA|TRBJ2-2
TGTGCCAGCAGTGAACAGCCGATGAACACCGGGGAGCTGTTTTTT
CASSEQPMNTGELFF
>once|TRBV11-3|NA|TRBJ1-3
TGTGCCAGCAGCTTAGGCGGGAGCTCTGGAAACACCATATATTTT
CASSLGGSSGNTIYF
>few|TRBV6-1|NA|TRBJ2-1
TGTGCCAGCAGTCTCGGGGCGGACAAGTATGAGCAGTTCTTC
CASSLGADKYEQFF
>hyperexpanded|TRBV7-6|NA|TRBJ2-3
TGTGCCAGCAGCGAACGGTGGGCGACAGATACGCAGTATTTT
CASSERWATDTQYF
>NA|TRBV27|NA|TRBJ2-3
TGTGCCAGCGCAACTGGAAACACAGATACGCAGTATTTT
CASATGNTDTQYF
>NA|TRBV7-9|TRBD2|TRBJ2-5
TGTGCCAGCAGCACTAACCCACTAGCGGGGGCCGAAGAGACCCAGTACTTC
CASSTNPLAGAEETQYF
>NA|TRBV18|TRBD2|TRBJ2-3
TGTGCCAGCTCACCGTCTAGCGGGGGGGCTGATACGCAGTATTTT
CASSPSSGGADTQYF
>few|TRBV6-6|NA|TRBJ1-2
TGTGCCAGCAGCCCCAACAGGGTATCTGGCTACACCTTC
CASSPNRVSGYTF
>NA|TRBV27|NA|TRBJ1-6
TGTGCCAGCCGAAACTGGACTGGCTTCTATAATTCACCCCTCCACTTT
CASRNWTGFYNSPLHF
>NA|TRBV5-1|TRBD1|TRBJ2-3
TGCGCCAGCAGCTTACAGGGGGCGATCGATACGCAGTATTTT
CASSLQGAIDTQYF
>NA|TRBV5-3|NA|TRBJ2-4
TGTGCCAGAAGACCGAGGAAGGGCGGAGGGAACATTCAGTACTTC
CARRPRKGGGNIQYF
>NA|TRBV7-2|TRBD1|TRBJ1-6
TGTGCCAGCAGCGCCCAGACAGGGGTTAATTCACCCCTCCACTTT
CASSAQTGVNSPLHF
>NA|TRBV2|NA|TRBJ2-1
TGTGCCAGCAGCGAACGGGACACCGGGCAGTTCTTC
CASSERDTGQFF
>NA|TRBV28|NA|TRBJ1-6
TGTGCCAGCAGTTTAGCTGCGGGACTGTATAATTCACCCCTCCACTTT
CASSLAAGLYNSPLHF
>few|TRBV11-3|NA|TRBJ1-1
TGTGCCAGCAGCTTAGAGGAGGGAGGTAAAGCTTTCTTT
CASSLEEGGKAFF
>few|TRBV9|NA|TRBJ1-4
TGTGCCAGCAGCGTAGGTCTCCGTTTTCCAACTAATGAAAAACTGTTTTTT
CASSVGLRFPTNEKLFF
>NA|TRBV10-3|TRBD1|TRBJ1-2
TGTGCCATCAGTGAGTCGCAGACAGGGGGCCAAGGCTACACCTTC
CAISESQTGGQGYTF
>NA|TRBV7-9|NA|TRBJ2-2
TGTGCCAGCAGCCCTACACTGGACAAGTTCACCGGGGAGCTGTTTTTT
CASSPTLDKFTGELFF
>NA|TRBV6-1|NA|TRBJ1-1
TGTGCCAGCAGTAGAAGGGGGGGAAACACTGAAGCTTTCTTT
CASSRRGGNTEAFF
>NA|TRBV19|NA|TRBJ1-5
TGTGCCAGCGTCAGGGCTCCCGGCCAGCCCCAGCATTTT
CASVRAPGQPQHF
>NA|TRBV5-6|TRBD1|TRBJ1-3
TGTGCCAGCAGTACTCCGAGGACAGGGGTATCTGGAAACACCATATATTTT
CASSTPRTGVSGNTIYF
>once|TRBV30|NA|TRBJ1-4
TGTGCCTGGAGTCGTAATGAAAAACTGTTTTTT
CAWSRNEKLFF
>NA|TRBV7-9|NA|TRBJ2-5
TGTGCCAGCAGCCCCCCTACCGGAGCGGCCCAGTACTTC
CASSPPTGAAQYF
>NA|TRBV10-3|NA|TRBJ1-1
TGTGCCATCAGTGAGCAGGGAGGGAGCACTGAAGCTTTCTTT
CAISEQGGSTEAFF
>few|TRBV15|NA|TRBJ2-2
TGTGCCACCAGCGCATACAGGGTTCTCACCGGGGAGCTGTTTTTT
CATSAYRVLTGELFF
>NA|TRBV7-9|TRBD1|TRBJ2-3
TGTGCCAGCAGCTTAGGAGCAGGGGGCCCCACAGATACGCAGTATTTT
CASSLGAGGPTDTQYF
>once|TRBV19|TRBD1|TRBJ1-6
TGTGCCAGTAGTATAGGACAGGGGAGATCACCCCTCCACTTT
CASSIGQGRSPLHF
>once|TRBV29-1|NA|TRBJ1-2
TGCAGCGTCACAACAGGGAGTGGTGGCTACACCTTC
CSVTTGSGGYTF
>NA|TRBV7-9|TRBD2|TRBJ2-1
TGTGCCAGCAGCTCAGGACTAGCGCGTAACAATGAGCAGTTCTTC
CASSSGLARNNEQFF
>NA|TRBV5-4|TRBD1|TRBJ2-3
TGTGCCAGCAGCACGTGGACAGGGCCTACAGATACGCAGTATTTT
CASSTWTGPTDTQYF
>NA|TRBV20-1|NA|TRBJ2-1
TGCAGTCTGGGGCCGTACAATGAGCAGTTCTTC
CSLGPYNEQFF
>NA|TRBV5-1|NA|TRBJ1-3
TGCGCCAGCAGCCAACTCGGGTTTTCTGGAAACACCATATATTTT
CASSQLGFSGNTIYF
>NA|TRBV6-1|NA|TRBJ1-3
TGTGCCAGCAGTCCATTAGAAGCAGGAAACACCATATATTTT
CASSPLEAGNTIYF
>NA|TRBV6-5|NA|TRBJ1-1
TGTGCCAGCAGACGGGGGGGGAACACTGAAGCTTTCTTT
CASRRGGNTEAFF
>NA|TRBV5-1|TRBD1|TRBJ1-2
TGCGCCAGCAGCTTCGGGACAGGGGGCGCAGGGGACTATGGCTACACCTTC
CASSFGTGGAGDYGYTF
>NA|TRBV5-4|NA|TRBJ1-1
TGTGCCAGCAGCCCTGCGGTGGCGGGCACTGAAGCTTTCTTT
CASSPAVAGTEAFF
>NA|TRBV4-1|NA|TRBJ1-4
TGCGCCAGCAGCCCTCGGGGGGGCGCGGGTGAAAAACTGTTTTTT
CASSPRGGAGEKLFF
>NA|TRBV6-5|NA|TRBJ2-5
TGTGCCAGCAGTGCAGGGGAGACCCAGTACTTC
CASSAGETQYF
>NA|TRBV5-6|TRBD1|TRBJ1-5
TGTGCCAGCAGCCGACAGGGAGGCAATCAGCCCCAGCATTTT
CASSRQGGNQPQHF
>NA|TRBV6-6|NA|TRBJ1-2
TGTGCCAGCAGTTACTCGGGAGGTTACGATAACTATGGCTACACCTTC
CASSYSGGYDNYGYTF
>NA|TRBV7-9|NA|TRBJ1-2
TGTGCCATCTCCATCGATTCCCGGTCTTTGGCCCTCTATGGCTACACCTTC
CAISIDSRSLALYGYTF
>few|TRBV28|NA|TRBJ1-2
TGTGCCAGCAGTTTATTGCAGGGTAACTATGGCTACACCTTC
CASSLLQGNYGYTF
>once|TRBV4-2|NA|TRBJ2-2
TGTGCCAGCAGCCACCCAGGGGTCGGGGAGCTGTTTTTT
CASSHPGVGELFF
>once|TRBV19|NA|TRBJ1-1
TGTGCCAGTAGCTGGGGGGGCGGTGTCACTGAAGCTTTCTTT
CASSWGGGVTEAFF
>NA|TRBV15|NA|TRBJ1-6
TGTGCCACCAGTCAATCGGGTACCTATAATTCACCCCTCCACTTT
CATSQSGTYNSPLHF
>NA|TRBV7-6|TRBD1|TRBJ2-6
TGTGCCAGCAGCCAGGGACAGGGGGCTGGGGCCAACGTCCTGACTTTC
CASSQGQGAGANVLTF
>NA|TRBV29-1|NA|TRBJ2-1
TGCAGCGTTGAGGGGGCCATACTACACTCCTACAATGAGCAGTTCTTC
CSVEGAILHSYNEQFF
>NA|TRBV19|NA|TRBJ1-3
TGTGCCAGTATTGGTTTCGGCCGAACCTCTGGAAACACCATATATTTT
CASIGFGRTSGNTIYF